Shown below are 4 T cell receptor beta chains from a single sample sequenced in a study of T cells expressing NK-cell markers. TCRdb reprocessed the 5' RACE reads and stores each CDR3 protein as one record, lacking DNA. The sample includes fewer than 550,000 distinct CDR3 sequences. The source material was blood T cells: a sorted CD56 or NKG2C T cell subset, CD4+ or CD8+ T cells, or bulk PBMC T cells (not recorded which). Source of these receptors: a woman between 50 and 59 years old in good health.

V is TRBV4-2 and J is TRBJ2-1. The CDR3 has 17 amino acids. Germline V gives CDR1 LGHNA, CDR2 YNFKEQ. CDR3 protein: CAIKFPRGGSSYNEQFF.

This rearrangement joins TRBV5-1 to TRBJ1-2; the D gene TCRdb calls, TRBD1, cannot be checked with no DNA. The CDR3 length is 15 residues. Germline CDR1 reads SGHRS; CDR2 reads YFSETQ. CDR3 residues: CASSLEQQGVYGYTF.

This rearrangement joins TRBV9 to TRBJ2-2; TCRdb picks TRBD2, but there is no DNA to check that call. CDR1 SGDLS and CDR2 YYNGEE come from the germline V gene. The CDR3 totals 14 residues. CDR3: CASSVGLVFGELFF.

The chain joins TRBV6-1 to TRBJ2-3; without DNA, the TCRdb call of TRBD2 cannot be checked. CDR1 is MNHNS, CDR2 SASEGT, per germline. The CDR3 totals 12 residues. CDR3 amino acids: CASTAGERRQYF.